A selection of T cell receptor beta chains follows, all from one sample in a study of blood T cell repertoires in COVID-19. Some clones are missing from TCRdb's copy, which holds only in-frame ones; the method was immunoSEQ multiplex PCR. The table has around 250,000 clones, approximately 88% seen once. The source material was PBMCs or T cells enriched from blood (not recorded which). These receptors came from a woman in her 40s with acute COVID-19. CDR3s include the opening cysteine and the closing phenylalanine or tryptophan. A D gene is named only where the DNA matches it firmly. The size entry is marked missing in some rows and otherwise reads once, few, many or a size class.

TRBD2 . TRBJ2-1 12 TRBV7-9 TGTGCCAGCCGTCTCGGGGGGAATGAGCAGTTCTTC CASRLGGNEQFF
TRBD1 . TRBJ1-5 15 TRBV28 TGTGCCAGCAGTCCGCCGGACAGGATAGGTCAGCCCCAGCATTTT CASSPPDRIGQPQHF
TRBD2 . TRBJ2-1 12 TRBV11-3 TGTGCCAGCAGCTTAGGTGGGACTAGGCAGTTCTTC CASSLGGTRQFF
. . TRBJ2-1 16 TRBV4-3 TGCGCCAGCAGCCAAGTACGGGGGAGCTCCTACAATGAGCAGTTCTTC CASSQVRGSSYNEQFF
. . TRBJ1-5 13 TRBV30 TGTGCCTGGAGTACTCAGGGGACTCAGCCCCAGCATTTT CAWSTQGTQPQHF
TRBD2 . TRBJ2-1 17 TRBV18 TGTGCCAGCTCACCCGGGTCTGGACTAGCGGTCAGCAATGAGCAGTTCTTC CASSPGSGLAVSNEQFF
. . TRBJ2-3 15 TRBV24-1 TGTGCCACCAGTGATTTGTTTGGGGGCGCGGATACGCAGTATTTT CATSDLFGGADTQYF
. . TRBJ1-3 14 TRBV5-1 TGCGCCAGCAGCTTGGGGACAGATGGAAACACCATATATTTT CASSLGTDGNTIYF
TRBD2 . TRBJ2-1 15 TRBV3-1/TRBV3-2 TGTGCCAGCAGCCAAGTAGCGGGAGGGGACAATGAGCAGTTCTTC CASSQVAGGDNEQFF
TRBD2 . TRBJ2-7 15 TRBV28 TGTGCCAGCAGGGCTAGCGGGAGCCGGGCCTACGAGCAGTACTTC CASRASGSRAYEQYF
TRBD1 once TRBJ1-5 17 TRBV19 TGTGCCAGTAGTATAGGGCCAGGGGGTGAGAGCAATCAGCCCCAGCATTTT CASSIGPGGESNQPQHF
. . TRBJ2-5 15 TRBV12-2 TGTGCAAGTCGCTTAGAAGGAGCGGGACAAGAGACCCAGTACTTC CASRLEGAGQETQYF
. . TRBJ1-5 14 TRBV28 TGTGCCAGCAGCACCTTGACAGGCTATCAGCCCCAGCATTTT CASSTLTGYQPQHF
. . TRBJ1-1 16 TRBV14 TGTGCCAGCAGCCCCCTTCTAACAGGGATGAACACTGAAGCTTTCTTT CASSPLLTGMNTEAFF
. . TRBJ1-1 14 TRBV10-3 TGTGCCATCAGTGAGGATCAGTGGCTCCAAGAAGCTTTCTTT CAISEDQWLQEAFF
TRBD1 . TRBJ1-1 14 TRBV19 TGTGCCAGTAAAGACAGGGACGGGGCCGCTGGGGCTTTCTTT CASKDRDGAAGAFF
. . TRBJ2-2 16 TRBV5-8 TGTGCCAGCAGCTTGACAGGAGGGCTGAACACCGGGGAGCTGTTTTTT CASSLTGGLNTGELFF
. . TRBJ1-1 16 TRBV28 TGTGCCAGCAGTTTAGGGGCAGGGGACACGCACACTGAAGCTTTCTTT CASSLGAGDTHTEAFF
TRBD1 . TRBJ1-5 17 TRBV30 TGTGCCTGGGACCCGGGACAGGGGAGCTATAGCAATCAGCCCCAGCATTTT CAWDPGQGSYSNQPQHF
. . TRBJ1-1 15 TRBV5-1 TGCGCCAGCAGCCCGAGGTCGGCGGGAAACACTGAAGCTTTCTTT CASSPRSAGNTEAFF
. . TRBJ2-1 13 TRBV9 TGTGCCAGCAGCACCGGTGGCGGGACGGTGGAGTTCTTC CASSTGGGTVEFF
. . TRBJ1-1 14 TRBV19 TGTGCCAGTAGTATTCGGGGGGCGGACACTGAAGCTTTCTTT CASSIRGADTEAFF
. . TRBJ2-6 15 TRBV29-1 TGCAGCGTTGTAGTCGGAGACTCTGGGGCCAACGTCCTGACTTTC CSVVVGDSGANVLTF
TRBD1 . TRBJ2-1 13 TRBV12-3/TRBV12-4 TGTGCCAGCAGTTCACAGGGGTCCAATGAGCAGTTCTTC CASSSQGSNEQFF
. . TRBJ1-5 15 TRBV2 TGTGCCAGCAGCCTATTCCGGGACTCCAGTCAGCCCCAGCATTTT CASSLFRDSSQPQHF
TRBD1 . TRBJ1-5 14 TRBV10-3 TGTGCCATCAGTGAAGGAGGGGGCGGTCAGCCCCAGCATTTT CAISEGGGGQPQHF
TRBD1 . TRBJ2-2 12 TRBV29-1 TGCAGCGTGGGGGACAGTGCCGGGGAGCTGTTTTTT CSVGDSAGELFF
. . TRBJ2-3 14 TRBV15 TGTGCCACCAGCAGAGGTGTCCTTACAGATACGCAGTATTTT CATSRGVLTDTQYF
. once TRBJ2-5 17 TRBV24-1 TGTGCCACCAGTGATTTGCTCCCCGGGGGGCGAGGTGAGACCCAGTACTTC CATSDLLPGGRGETQYF
TRBD1 . TRBJ2-5 15 TRBV19 TGTGCCAGTAGTATGGACGAGGGGGCTCAAGAGACCCAGTACTTC CASSMDEGAQETQYF
TRBD1 . TRBJ2-5 15 TRBV5-6 TGTGCCAGCAGACTAGGACAGGGGCGGCAAGAGACCCAGTACTTC CASRLGQGRQETQYF
TRBD2 . TRBJ2-1 15 TRBV19 TGTGCCAGTAACCCGGGACTAGCGGGGAACAATGAGCAGTTCTTC CASNPGLAGNNEQFF
. . TRBJ1-2 13 TRBV3-1/TRBV3-2 TGTGCCAGCAGCCTTGGCCCTGTCTATGGCTACACCTTC CASSLGPVYGYTF
TRBD1 . TRBJ1-2 14 TRBV27 TGTGCCAGCAGTGTACAGGGGGCAAACTATGGCTACACCTTC CASSVQGANYGYTF
TRBD1 . TRBJ1-5 18 TRBV4-3 TGCGCCAGCAGCCAAGACGTTGGACAGGGCCGCTTCCACCAGCCCCAGCATTTT CASSQDVGQGRFHQPQHF
. . TRBJ1-5 13 TRBV23-1 TGCGCCAGCAGTCCCGGGGGCAATCAGCCCCAGCATTTT CASSPGGNQPQHF
. . TRBJ2-7 15 TRBV27 TGTGCCAGCAGTTTAATGGACTATGGGAGATACGAGCAGTACTTC CASSLMDYGRYEQYF
TRBD1 . TRBJ1-1 17 TRBV7-2 TGTGCCAGCAGCGATGGTGGCTGGGGGGCAGGGGGCACTGAAGCTTTCTTT CASSDGGWGAGGTEAFF
. . TRBJ2-2 15 TRBV24-1 TGTGCCACCAGTGATAAGAACAGGTACACCGGGGAGCTGTTTTTT CATSDKNRYTGELFF
. . TRBJ1-5 14 TRBV19 TGTGCCAGTAGTCCTACAGGATATCATCAGCCCCAGCATTTT CASSPTGYHQPQHF
TRBD2 . TRBJ2-1 17 TRBV15 TGTGCCACCAGCAGAGAACTAGCGGGAGGACCCGACAATGAGCAGTTCTTC CATSRELAGGPDNEQFF
TRBD1 . TRBJ1-6 16 TRBV27 TGTGCCAGCAGTTTAATCCCGGGACAGAGGGGTTCACCCCTCCACTTT CASSLIPGQRGSPLHF
. few TRBJ2-2 18 TRBV9 TGTGCCAGCAGCGTAGGGAGGGGCCATAACTCGAACACCGGGGAGCTGTTTTTT CASSVGRGHNSNTGELFF
TRBD2 . TRBJ2-1 16 TRBV9 TGTGCCAGCAGCGAGAAACTAGCGAGCAACTACAATGAGCAGTTCTTC CASSEKLASNYNEQFF
TRBD2 few TRBJ2-1 16 TRBV7-9 TGTGCCAGCAGCGGATCCGGGACTAGCTCCTACAATGAGCAGTTCTTC CASSGSGTSSYNEQFF
. . TRBJ1-3 16 TRBV4-2 TGTGCCAGCAGCCAAGGGGTGGCGGACTCTGGAAACACCATATATTTT CASSQGVADSGNTIYF
. . TRBJ1-3 15 TRBV5-4 TGTGCCAGCAGCCAAGACAGGCAAGACGGAAACACCATATATTTT CASSQDRQDGNTIYF
TRBD1 . TRBJ1-2 19 TRBV3-1/TRBV3-2 TGTGCCAGCAGCCACGAAGGTCGAATCAGGGGGCGAGATAACTATGGCTACACCTTC CASSHEGRIRGRDNYGYTF
. . TRBJ2-3 13 TRBV28 TGTGCCAGCAGGGGGGCGTCGGCAGATACGCAGTATTTT CASRGASADTQYF
TRBD2 . TRBJ2-1 16 TRBV7-9 TGTGCCAGCAGCTTAGTGGCGGGAGAGAGGTTGAATGAGCAGTTCTTC CASSLVAGERLNEQFF
. few TRBJ2-7 14 TRBV7-9 TGTGCCAGCAGCTTAGAAGGGGTCTCCTACGAGCAGTACTTC CASSLEGVSYEQYF
TRBD1 once TRBJ1-4 15 TRBV10-3 TGTGCCATCAGTGAGCCGACAGGGGGTAATGAAAAACTGTTTTTT CAISEPTGGNEKLFF
TRBD1 . TRBJ1-2 15 TRBV10-2 TGCGCCAGCAGTGACGGGACAGGGATTTACTATGGCTACACCTTC CASSDGTGIYYGYTF
TRBD2 once TRBJ2-2 15 TRBV30 TGTGCCTGGTGCTCCTCTAGCGGGCACACCGGGGAGCTGTTTTTT CAWCSSSGHTGELFF
. . TRBJ2-3 13 TRBV29-1 TGCAGCGTCGATGGAGGTGGAACAGATACGCAGTATTTT CSVDGGGTDTQYF
. . TRBJ1-5 14 TRBV6-6 TGTGCCAGCAGTTACGCGGGGGGCGTGGAGCCCCAGCATTTT CASSYAGGVEPQHF
. . TRBJ2-1 13 TRBV7-9 TGTGCCAGCAGCTTAGATATAGCCCCTGAGCAGTTCTTC CASSLDIAPEQFF
. . TRBJ1-1 15 TRBV28 TGTGCCAGCAGTTTGAATCGGGGGGCCTACACTGAAGCTTTCTTT CASSLNRGAYTEAFF
TRBD1 . TRBJ2-5 14 TRBV18 TGTGCCAGCTCAGCAGACAGGGTCTGGGAGACCCAGTACTTC CASSADRVWETQYF